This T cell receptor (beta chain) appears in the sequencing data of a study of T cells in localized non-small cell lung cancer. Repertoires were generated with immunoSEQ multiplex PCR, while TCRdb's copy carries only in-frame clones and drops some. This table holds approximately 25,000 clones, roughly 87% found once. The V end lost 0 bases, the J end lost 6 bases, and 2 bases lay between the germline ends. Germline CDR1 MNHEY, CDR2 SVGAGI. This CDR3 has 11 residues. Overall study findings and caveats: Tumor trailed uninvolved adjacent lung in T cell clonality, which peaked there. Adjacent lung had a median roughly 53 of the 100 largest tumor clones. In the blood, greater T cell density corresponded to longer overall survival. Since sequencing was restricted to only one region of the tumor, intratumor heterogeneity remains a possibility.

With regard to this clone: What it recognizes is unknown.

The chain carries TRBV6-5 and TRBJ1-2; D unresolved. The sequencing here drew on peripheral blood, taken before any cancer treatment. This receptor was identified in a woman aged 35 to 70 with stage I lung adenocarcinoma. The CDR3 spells CASSYSNGYTF. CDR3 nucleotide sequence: TGTGCCAGCAGTTACTCCAATGGCTACACCTTC.